These T cell receptor beta chains were read from a single sample in a study of cytomegalovirus exposure and HLA in healthy donors. The assay was immunoSEQ multiplex PCR, and TCRdb's table has in-frame clones only and misses some. The table lists 73,000 or so clones, 80% to 90% of them singletons, with about 6.8% in the top ten. Sequenced sample: PBMCs. Receptors originate from a human donor in good health. The CDR3 runs from the conserved cysteine through the conserved F or W. A D gene is named only where the DNA matches it firmly. Size is omitted from some rows. Given values are once, few, many or a class for expanded clones.

TRBV29-1	NA	TRBD1	TRBJ1-4	CSVLGGRKLFF	TGCAGCGTTCTAGGGGGCCGTAAACTGTTTTTT
TRBV5-1	NA	NA	TRBJ1-5	CASSYLDSSNQPQHF	TGCGCCAGCAGCTATTTAGACAGTAGCAATCAGCCCCAGCATTTT
TRBV5-4	NA	NA	TRBJ2-5	CASSFFLSSDPGTQYF	TGTGCCAGCAGCTTCTTCCTGAGCAGCGATCCGGGGACCCAGTACTTC
TRBV19	NA	TRBD1	TRBJ1-3	CASSTGQGARGNTIYF	TGTGCCAGTAGTACCGGACAGGGGGCGCGTGGAAACACCATATATTTT
TRBV2	once	NA	TRBJ1-6	CASRDYPSSSYNLPLHF	TGTGCCAGCAGAGACTATCCATCGAGCTCCTATAATTTACCCCTCCACTTT
TRBV4-1	NA	NA	TRBJ2-7	CASSQEGGGSYEQYF	TGCGCCAGCAGCCAAGAAGGGGGGGGTTCCTACGAGCAGTACTTC
TRBV25-1	NA	NA	TRBJ2-7	CASSALYEQYF	TGTGCCAGCAGTGCTCTCTACGAGCAGTACTTC
TRBV10-1	few	NA	TRBJ1-3	CASSDSGYGNTIYF	TGCGCCAGCAGTGATTCAGGGTATGGAAACACCATATATTTT
TRBV7-2	once	NA	TRBJ2-7	CASSLLDSSYEQYF	TGTGCCAGCAGCTTGCTCGACAGCTCCTACGAGCAGTACTTC
TRBV5-1	NA	TRBD1	TRBJ2-5	CASSLDQGAETQYF	TGCGCCAGCAGCTTGGATCAGGGGGCTGAGACCCAGTACTTC
TRBV6-5	few	TRBD1	TRBJ2-1	CASSYGQGQGAREQFF	TGTGCCAGCAGTTACGGACAGGGACAGGGGGCCCGCGAGCAGTTCTTC
TRBV2	NA	NA	TRBJ1-2	CASHPSGALDLEYGYTF	TGTGCCAGCCACCCCTCAGGGGCCCTAGACCTTGAATATGGCTACACCTTC
TRBV5-4	NA	TRBD1	TRBJ2-1	CASSPRQGRPFDEQFF	TGTGCCAGCAGCCCCCGACAGGGCCGACCGTTCGATGAGCAGTTCTTC
TRBV5-5	NA	NA	TRBJ1-6	CASRLGPSPNSPLHF	TGTGCCAGCCGTCTGGGGCCGTCGCCAAATTCACCCCTCCACTTT
TRBV7-3	NA	TRBD1	TRBJ2-2	CASSSDRGNTGELFF	TGTGCCAGCAGCTCGGACAGGGGAAACACCGGGGAGCTGTTTTTT
TRBV29-1	once	TRBD1	TRBJ2-1	CSVPTGHEQFF	TGCAGCGTTCCGACAGGGCATGAGCAGTTCTTC
TRBV5-6	NA	TRBD1	TRBJ1-1	CASSLGGDRSEAFF	TGTGCCAGCAGCTTGGGAGGGGACAGGTCTGAAGCTTTCTTT
TRBV30	NA	NA	TRBJ1-1	CAFGGGLTEAFF	TGTGCCTTTGGTGGGGGACTCACTGAAGCTTTCTTT
TRBV7-2	few	NA	TRBJ2-3	CASSPVGQGLGGDTQYF	TGTGCCAGCAGCCCTGTCGGGCAGGGTCTCGGGGGAGATACGCAGTATTTT
TRBV6-6	NA	NA	TRBJ1-2	CASSPTTGGYTF	TGTGCCAGCAGCCCCACGACGGGTGGCTACACCTTC
TRBV15	NA	TRBD1	TRBJ1-2	CATSRPGTALGGYTF	TGTGCCACCAGCAGACCTGGGACAGCACTGGGTGGCTACACCTTC
TRBV7-2	NA	TRBD2	TRBJ2-1	CASSLGLAGGVVQFF	TGTGCCAGCAGCTTAGGACTAGCGGGGGGCGTGGTGCAGTTCTTC